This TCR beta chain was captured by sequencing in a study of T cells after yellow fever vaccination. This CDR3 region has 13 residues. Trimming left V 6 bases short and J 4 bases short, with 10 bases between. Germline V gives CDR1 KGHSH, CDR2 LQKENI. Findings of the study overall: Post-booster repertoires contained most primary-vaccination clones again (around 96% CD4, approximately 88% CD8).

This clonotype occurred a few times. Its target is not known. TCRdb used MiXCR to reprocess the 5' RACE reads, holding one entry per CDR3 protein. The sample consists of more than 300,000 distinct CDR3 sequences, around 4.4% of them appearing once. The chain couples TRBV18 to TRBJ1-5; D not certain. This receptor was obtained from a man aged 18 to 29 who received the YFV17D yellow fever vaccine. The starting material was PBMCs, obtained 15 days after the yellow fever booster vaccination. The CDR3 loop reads CASSPQKNQPQHF. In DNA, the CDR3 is TGTGCCAGCTCGCCGCAAAAAAATCAGCCCCAGCATTTT.